This T cell receptor beta chain derives from a study of vaccination effects on CD4 cells after COVID-19. Notes on the study in general: Nearly all vaccine-induced clones in healthy recipients recognized only SARS-CoV-2.

Some clones are missing from TCRdb's copy, which holds only in-frame ones; the method was immunoSEQ multiplex PCR. The table lists 70,000 to 95,000 clones, under 85% of them singletons. Antigen-specific CD4+ T cells were expanded with viral peptide pools in the ViraFEST assay before sequencing. The authors isolated CD4+ T cells after around 11 days of culture. Two-dose BNT162b2 or mRNA-1273 vaccination was given to participants. On both days 3 and 7, half of the culture medium was replaced with IL-2 medium. This clone was detected a few times. The antigen is undetermined. The CDR3 is 17 amino acids. Germline CDR1 is MNHEY and CDR2 is SVGEGT. Trimming took 4 bases from V and 0 from J; bases not matched to a gene: 7.

The sample consisted of CD4+ T cells from PBMCs cultured with HCoV-OC43 spike peptides, taken after COVID-19 vaccination. Subset of the sample: HCoV-OC43 spike overlapping peptide pool stimulation. The rearrangement joins TRBV6-2 or TRBV6-3 to TRBJ2-2; 8 nucleotides align to TRBD1. This TCR was recovered from a human donor who received a COVID-19 vaccine. The CDR3 bases are TGTGCCAGCAGTTCGCGCCGACAGGGGACGAACACCGGGGAGCTGTTTTTT. Translation: CASSSRRQGTNTGELFF.